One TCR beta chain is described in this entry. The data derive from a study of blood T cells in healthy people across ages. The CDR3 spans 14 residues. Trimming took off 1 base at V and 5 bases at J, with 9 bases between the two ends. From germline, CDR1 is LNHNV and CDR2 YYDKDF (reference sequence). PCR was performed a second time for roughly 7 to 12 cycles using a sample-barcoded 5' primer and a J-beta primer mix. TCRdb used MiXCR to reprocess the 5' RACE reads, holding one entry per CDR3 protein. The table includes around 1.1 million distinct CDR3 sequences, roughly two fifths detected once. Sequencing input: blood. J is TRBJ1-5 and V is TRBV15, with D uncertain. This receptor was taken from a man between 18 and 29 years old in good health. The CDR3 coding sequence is TGTGCCACCAGCAGAGCGGCCCCGGATCAGCCCCAGCATTTT. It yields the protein CATSRAAPDQPQHF.